This TCR beta chain was found in a study of cytomegalovirus exposure and HLA in healthy donors. Of note for this clone: As yet, its antigen is unknown.

Overall study results and limits: In a later analysis, HLA-associated beta chains showed higher expansion and lower generation probabilities than comparable chains.

Germline CDR1 is SGHDN and CDR2 is FVKESK. Between the trimmed V and J ends, which lost 8 bases and 7 bases, there was a span of 20 bases. This CDR3 contains 14 residues. The PCR had 60 Vbeta and 13 Jbeta primers. Using immunoSEQ multiplex PCR, the repertoire was profiled, and TCRdb retains in-frame clones only, with some absent. The table lists approximately 99,000 clones, about four fifths of them singletons, with roughly 5% in the top ten. The receptor was derived from a man aged 35-49 years in good health and CMV-seropositive. The sequenced material came from PBMCs. The chain joins TRBV14 to TRBJ1-2; a weak D match, TRBD1 (5 bases). CDR3 DNA: TGTGCCAGCGGCCCACTCGGGGGAGCCTCTGGCTACACCTTC. Protein sequence: CASGPLGGASGYTF.